This entry concerns a single TCR beta chain. This specimen comes from a study of blood T cell repertoires in COVID-19. The wider study: Samples of COVID-19 (acute and convalescent) were obtained from the United States, Italy and Spain. Sources were T cells, B-cell-depleted T cells, or PBMCs; the material itself was cDNA or gDNA.

Study processing details: The assay estimated nucleated cells by amplifying reference gene primers. TCRdb keeps only in-frame clones here, not all; method: immunoSEQ multiplex PCR. The DNA gave D and trimming, while V, J and clone size come from that table. The table lists fewer than 70,000 clones, roughly 88% of them singletons. This CDR3 has 16 amino acids. CDR1 SGHVS and CDR2 FQNEAQ come from the germline V gene. Between the trimmed V and J ends, which lost 4 bases and 0 bases, there was a span of 13 bases. The chain couples TRBV7-8 to TRBJ1-3; perhaps TRBD1 as D (5 bases). Sequenced: peripheral blood. This TCR was sampled from a human donor in a cohort sampled during active COVID-19. In DNA, the CDR3 is TGTGCCAGCAGCTACCAGACAGTCAGCTCTGGAAACACCATATATTTT. This sequence encodes CASSYQTVSSGNTIYF.